This TCR beta chain was captured in a study of blood T cell repertoires in COVID-19. Germline CDR1 SQVTM, CDR2 ANQGSEA. The V gene lost 4 bases and the J gene lost 8 bases, with 14 bases spanning the gap. The CDR3 has 12 amino acids. Only in-frame clones appear in the TCRdb table, and some are missing; sequencing was by immunoSEQ multiplex PCR. This sample has some 40,000 clones, with roughly 90% found just once. V is TRBV29-1 and J is TRBJ1-2; weak D call: TRBD1 (5 bases). The TCR sequence derives from a man between 45 and 60 years old with active COVID-19. Specimen: peripheral blood. This chain's CDR3 is CSVGAQGEGYTF. CDR3 bases: TGCAGCGTTGGGGCCCAAGGGGAAGGCTACACCTTC.